The 22 T cell receptor beta chains below all came from one sample that was sequenced in a study of OX40 agonist ivuxolimab in advanced cancers. Here immunoSEQ multiplex PCR was the method, and the copy in TCRdb shows in-frame clones only, minus some. The table has under 90,000 clones, more than 70% seen once. This specimen was CD4+ or CD8+ T cells sorted from blood, taken in a trial of the OX40 agonist ivuxolimab. The origin of the receptors is an adult with an advanced solid tumor such as melanoma, head and neck, liver or kidney cancer.

The V gene is TRBV5-1, the J gene TRBJ2-5; 8 nucleotides match TRBD1. Looked up from germline, CDR1 is SGHRS and CDR2 is YFSETQ. V lost 3 bases to trimming and J lost 5 bases; unmatched junction nucleotides: 3. CDR3 length equals 13 residues. Written as DNA, the CDR3 is TGCGCCAGCAGCTGGGGACAGGTCGAGACCCAGTACTTC. Translation gives CASSWGQVETQYF.

The rearrangement links TRBV7-2 to TRBJ2-3; 7 bases line up with TRBD2. Germline-derived CDR1 and CDR2 are SGHTA and FQGNSA. The CDR3 is 15 residues long. V shed 1 base, J shed 5 bases, and the junction held 6 bases outside the gene matches. CDR3 protein: CASSLGGGGKDTQYF. DNA of the CDR3: TGTGCCAGCAGCTTAGGTGGGGGAGGGAAAGATACGCAGTATTTT.

The chain is built from TRBV5-4 and TRBJ2-7; 8 bases fit TRBD1. Germline V gene data show CDR1 as SGHNT and CDR2 as YYREEE (reference sequence). The CDR3 has 13 amino acids. Trimming removed 10 bases from V and 4 bases from J; junction bases left unmatched: 10. This chain's CDR3 is CAGGRDRPYEQYF. In nucleotides, the CDR3 is TGTGCCGGAGGCCGGGACAGGCCTTACGAGCAGTACTTC.

In this sample, this clone turned up once. The CDR3 bases are TGTGCCAGCCCTAGGGGCGCCGAGCAGTTCTTC. This encodes CASPRGAEQFF. The chain has TRBV28 and TRBJ2-1; TRBD1 might be the D (5 bases). The germline CDR1 and CDR2 sequences are MDHEN and SYDVKM. The CDR3 has 11 amino acids. Trimming took 8 bases from V and 10 from J, leaving 12 bases between them.

The CDR3: CSVGQGHYGYTF. The CDR3 region has the DNA TGCAGCGTCGGACAGGGCCACTATGGCTACACCTTC. The chain has TRBV29-1 and TRBJ1-2, with TRBD1 identical over 8 bases. The CDR3 has 12 amino acids. Unmatched junction bases numbered 3, after V lost 6 bases and J lost 3 bases. In germline, CDR1 is SQVTM, CDR2 ANQGSEA.

The chain joins TRBV7-8 to TRBJ2-3; TRBD1 matches at 8 bases. V was pared by 5 bases and J by 2 bases, with 6 bases of the junction left unmatched. The V gene's germline CDR1 is SGHVS and CDR2 FQNEAQ. The CDR3 runs 15 residues. CDR3 nucleotides: TGTGCCAGCAGCCCCTACAGGGGGAACACAGATACGCAGTATTTT. It is translated as CASSPYRGNTDTQYF.

This chain joins TRBV7-2 and TRBJ1-2, with D uncertain. There are 13 residues in the CDR3. Trimming stripped 3 bases from V and 4 bases from J, with 9 bases between. Germline V CDR1 and CDR2: SGHTA, FQGNSA. CDR3 nucleotides: TGTGCCAGCAGCTTTATCACAGCCTATGGCTACACCTTC. Translation gives CASSFITAYGYTF.

At least ten counts were recorded for this clone. In DNA, the CDR3 is TGCGCCAGCAGCTTGGTTACAGCAACTAATGAAAAACTGTTTTTT. The encoded protein is CASSLVTATNEKLFF. The chain combines TRBV5-1 with TRBJ1-4; D gene uncertain. CDR1 SGHRS and CDR2 YFSETQ come from the germline V gene. The CDR3 is 15 amino acids. V lost 0 bases, J lost 0 bases, and 6 bases lay in between.

The chain combines TRBV6-1 with TRBJ2-5; 11 bases align to TRBD2. This CDR3 has 12 residues. V shed 9 bases, J shed 4 bases, and the junction held 1 base outside the gene matches. Germline V CDR1 and CDR2: MNHNS, SASEGT. Here the CDR3 DNA reads TGTGCCAGTGGACTAGCGGGAGAGACCCAGTACTTC. Residues: CASGLAGETQYF.

This clone occurred a few times. This sequence joins TRBV5-1 and TRBJ1-2; the D is unclear. Deletions cut 4 bases from V and 7 bases from J, with 17 bases between. The CDR3 totals 14 residues. Germline CDR1 is SGHRS and CDR2 is YFSETQ. The CDR3 is CASSPETDVGGYTF. CDR3 in DNA: TGCGCCAGCAGCCCGGAGACCGATGTTGGTGGCTACACCTTC.

The rearrangement joins TRBV29-1 to TRBJ2-3, with D tentatively TRBD2 (5 bases). The CDR3 spans 13 residues. With 2 bases removed from V and 10 bases from J, the gap between germline ends came to 16 bases. CDR1 is SQVTM, CDR2 ANQGSEA, per germline. The DNA of the CDR3 is TGCAGCGTTGAAATGGGAGCACAGATCGCGCAGTATTTT. The encoded protein is CSVEMGAQIAQYF.

CDR3 DNA: TGTGCCAGTAGCCGGGACTTTTCCTCCTACGAGCAGTACTTC. Amino acid sequence: CASSRDFSSYEQYF. The chain carries TRBV19 and TRBJ2-7, with a possible D match to TRBD2 (6 bases). The CDR3 spans 14 residues. Germline CDR1 is LNHDA and CDR2 is SQIVND (reference sequence). V dropped 6 bases and J dropped 0 bases, with 12 bases sitting between them.

The chain carries TRBV28 and TRBJ2-1; the D is unclear. The V end was cut by 10 bases, the J end by 0 bases, with 13 bases between. The length of the CDR3 is 14 residues. Germline CDR1 and CDR2: MDHEN and SYDVKM. CDR3 sequence reads: CAIKSGNSYNEQFF. The CDR3 DNA sequence: TGTGCCATCAAGAGTGGTAACTCCTACAATGAGCAGTTCTTC.

V and J are TRBV5-1 and TRBJ2-3; tentatively, D is TRBD1 (5 bases). Trimming stripped 4 bases from V and 9 bases from J, with 15 bases between. The CDR3 covers 13 residues. From germline, CDR1 is SGHRS and CDR2 YFSETQ. CDR3 residues: CASSHKEQVTQYF. In nucleotides, the CDR3 is TGCGCCAGCAGCCATAAAGAACAGGTAACGCAGTATTTT.

The V and J genes are TRBV18 and TRBJ2-7; D might be TRBD2 (5 bases). The CDR3 is 16 amino acids. The germline gives CDR1 KGHSH, CDR2 LQKENI. V lost 2 bases to trimming and J lost 1 base, with 15 bases between them. The CDR3 bases are TGTGCCAGCTCACCAATTGGACTCATAGATTCCTACGAGCAGTACTTC. It encodes CASSPIGLIDSYEQYF.

The gene calls are TRBV2 and TRBJ1-5; no clear D gene. CDR3 size: 12 residues. Germline V CDR1 and CDR2: SNHLY, FYNNEI. V was clipped by 8 bases and J by 2 bases, with 7 bases between them. CDR3 protein: CASAEGNQPQHF. The CDR3 bases are TGTGCCAGCGCGGAGGGCAATCAGCCCCAGCATTTT. The full variable domain, its missing parts supplied by reference TRBV2 and TRBJ1-5, is EPEVTQTPSHQVTQMGQEVILRCVPISNHLYFYWYRQILGQKVEFLVSFYNNEISEKSEIFDDQFSVERPDGSNFTLKIRSTKLEDSAMYFCASAEGNQPQHFGDGTRLSIL.

The chain joins TRBV6-1 to TRBJ1-3, with unresolved D. Looked up from germline, CDR1 is MNHNS and CDR2 is SASEGT. The CDR3 has 18 amino acids. Trimming left V 0 bases short and J 3 bases short, with 18 bases between. As DNA, the CDR3 is TGTGCCAGCAGTGAAGCCGGTGGGTCGGCAGGCGGTGGAAACACCATATATTTT. It codes for CASSEAGGSAGGGNTIYF.

This clone showed up just a few times. V gene TRBV11-2 combines with J gene TRBJ1-2, with no clear D. CDR3 length: 13 amino acids. CDR1 SGHAT and CDR2 FQNNGV come from the germline V gene. V was shortened by 2 bases and J by 2 bases, with 6 bases between the two germline ends. As DNA, the CDR3 is TGTGCCAGCAGCTTAAGGCAAAACTATGGCTACACCTTC. This sequence encodes CASSLRQNYGYTF.

The chain has TRBV2 and TRBJ2-2; D gene ambiguous. V lost 7 bases and J 0 bases, leaving 9 bases between the germline ends. CDR3 length: 14 residues. Germline values: CDR1 SNHLY, CDR2 FYNNEI. The DNA of the CDR3 is TGTGCCAGCAAGGGCACGACGAACACCGGGGAGCTGTTTTTT. Encoded protein: CASKGTTNTGELFF.

This clone was seen just once. Here the CDR3 reads CASLAGGGGNQPQHF. The CDR3 DNA follows: TGTGCCAGCCTCGCAGGGGGCGGTGGCAATCAGCCCCAGCATTTT. V is TRBV28 and J is TRBJ1-5, with TRBD1 matching over 8 bases. The germline V gene has CDR1 MDHEN and CDR2 SYDVKM. V was pared by 8 bases and J by 2 bases, with 8 bases of the junction left unmatched. The CDR3 is made up of 15 amino acids.

The V and J genes are TRBV28 and TRBJ1-2; no firm D call. The germline gives CDR1 MDHEN, CDR2 SYDVKM. V lost 7 bases and J lost 8, with 17 bases in between. This CDR3 has 13 amino acids. CDR3 amino acids: CASTSSSVQGYTF. The CDR3 DNA follows: TGTGCCAGCACCTCGAGTTCAGTCCAAGGCTACACCTTC.

V is TRBV7-9 and J is TRBJ2-7; unclear D gene. This CDR3 has 12 amino acids. CDR1 SEHNR and CDR2 FQNEAQ come from the germline V gene (reference sequence). Trimming left V 1 base short and J 4 bases short, with 5 bases between. The CDR3 coding sequence is TGTGCCAGCAGCTTAGAGAGTTACGAGCAGTACTTC. Its protein is CASSLESYEQYF. Complete variable domain (other parts from reference TRBV7-9 and TRBJ2-7): DTGVSQNPRHKITKRGQNVTFRCDPISEHNRLYWYRQTLGQGPEFLTYFQNEAQLEKSRLLSDRFSAERPKGSFSTLEIQRTEQGDSAMYLCASSLESYEQYFGPGTRLTVT.